Below, 11 T cell receptor beta chains from the same sample are listed, as sequenced in a study of cytomegalovirus exposure and HLA in healthy donors. The PCR made use of 60 Vbeta and 13 Jbeta primers. Profiled with immunoSEQ multiplex PCR; TCRdb holds only in-frame clones, not every one. The table includes 190,000 or so clones, around 86% detected once. Sequenced: PBMCs. Receptors were obtained from a man in his forties or fifties in good health and CMV-seronegative.

The chain joins TRBV5-1 to TRBJ1-1; 10 nucleotides match TRBD1. In germline, CDR1 is SGHRS, CDR2 YFSETQ. The J segment lost 8 bases and the V segment lost 6 bases, leaving 13 bases of the junction unmatched. The CDR3 totals 15 residues. CDR3 nucleotide sequence: TGCGCCAGCACCGGGACAGGGGATCCAAGGAGGGAAGCTTTCTTT. Translation gives CASTGTGDPRREAFF.

J is TRBJ1-3 and V is TRBV18; TRBD1 is a possible D gene (5 bases). The V end was cut by 0 bases, the J end by 5 bases, with 11 bases between. CDR3 length: 15 amino acids. Germline-derived CDR1 and CDR2 are KGHSH and LQKENI. The CDR3 spells CASSPPDQGRNTIYF. As DNA, the CDR3 is TGTGCCAGCTCACCACCGGATCAGGGAAGAAACACCATATATTTT.

This clone was seen a single time. J is TRBJ2-2 and V is TRBV7-2; no clear D. The CDR3 is 15 residues long. CDR1 SGHTA and CDR2 FQGNSA come from the germline V gene. V lost 8 bases, J lost 1 base, and 14 bases lay in between. CDR3 sequence (DNA): TGTGCCAGCGGCCCCCCAGACAAGAACACCGGGGAGCTGTTTTTT. This gives the protein CASGPPDKNTGELFF.

Note on this clone: In the same sample, other DNA sequences code for this CDR3. The chain carries TRBV7-3 and TRBJ1-2; D is ambiguous. The CDR3 is made up of 13 amino acids. V lost 6 bases and J 4 bases, leaving 12 bases between the germline ends. CDR1 SGHTA and CDR2 FQGTGA come from the germline V gene. The CDR3 loop is CASSPGRVYGYTF. CDR3 DNA sequence: TGTGCCAGCAGTCCTGGGAGGGTCTATGGCTACACCTTC.

The chain is built from TRBV19 and TRBJ2-3; the D gene is possibly TRBD1 (5 bases). Per germline, CDR1 LNHDA and CDR2 SQIVND (reference sequence). V lost 7 bases, J lost 4 bases, and 15 bases lay in between. This CDR3 spans 14 amino acids. CDR3 in DNA: TGTGCCAGTAACGACAGACCTGTTGCAGATACGCAGTATTTT. It is translated as CASNDRPVADTQYF.

This chain joins TRBV9 and TRBJ2-3; a possible D gene is TRBD2 (6 bases). Between the trimmed V and J ends, which lost 4 bases and 3 bases, there was a span of 15 bases. The CDR3 runs to 15 residues. CDR1 is SGDLS, CDR2 YYNGEE, per germline. In DNA, the CDR3 is TGTGCCAGCAGCACTCGCGGGATGCGGACAGATACGCAGTATTTT. Its translation: CASSTRGMRTDTQYF.

The chain is built from TRBV7-3 and TRBJ2-1; D unclear. The CDR3 is 18 amino acids. Trimming stripped 2 bases from V and 0 bases from J, with 17 bases between. Per the germline V gene, CDR1 is SGHTA and CDR2 is FQGTGA. In nucleotides, the CDR3 is TGTGCCAGCAGCTTACTTGATTATGGCCAGGACTCCTACAATGAGCAGTTCTTC. As protein: CASSLLDYGQDSYNEQFF.

This rearrangement joins TRBV29-1 to TRBJ1-1; D is unresolved. Trimming left V 5 bases short and J 4 bases short, with 8 bases between. The CDR3 spans 11 residues. Germline V gene data show CDR1 as SQVTM and CDR2 as ANQGSEA. The CDR3 reads CSVSGSTEAFF. As DNA, the CDR3 is TGCAGCGTTTCAGGCAGCACTGAAGCTTTCTTT.

The V call is TRBV7-9, the J call TRBJ2-1; TRBD2 aligns across 7 bases. Trimming at V came to 5 bases and at J to 3 bases, leaving 7 bases not matched to a gene. This CDR3 has 15 residues. Germline CDR1 reads SEHNR; CDR2 reads FQNEAQ (reference sequence). The CDR3 loop reads CASSPGTTRYNEQFF. In DNA form, the CDR3 reads TGTGCCAGCAGCCCCGGGACTACCCGCTACAATGAGCAGTTCTTC.

The chain couples TRBV10-3 to TRBJ1-3, with 10 bases identical to TRBD1. CDR1 and CDR2 from the germline V gene are ENHRY and SYGVKD. The CDR3 totals 15 residues. V gave up 6 bases and J gave up 7 bases; unmatched junction bases: 9. The CDR3 DNA follows: TGTGCCATCAGGCGGACAGGGGGTGTGGGGAACACCATATATTTT. As protein: CAIRRTGGVGNTIYF.

The rearrangement joins TRBV7-8 to TRBJ2-1; 7 nucleotides align to TRBD2. Unmatched junction bases numbered 14, after V lost 4 bases and J lost 8 bases. The germline V gene encodes CDR1 SGHVS and CDR2 FQNEAQ. This CDR3 has 16 residues. DNA for the CDR3: TGTGCCAGCAGCTCCCTGCGGCGGGAGTATAAGGATGAGCAGTTCTTC. This translates into CASSSLRREYKDEQFF.